This T cell receptor beta chain originates from a study of blood T cell repertoires in COVID-19. Study summary: Material from acute and convalescent COVID-19 was sourced from the United States, Italy and Spain. The cDNA or gDNA used as material had been derived from T cells, B-cell-depleted T cells, or PBMCs.

In the study's own analysis: Reference gene primer amplification yielded estimated nucleated cell counts. The data were produced by immunoSEQ multiplex PCR, yet TCRdb's version contains in-frame clones alone and is incomplete. That table gives V, J and clone size, and the DNA gave D and trimming. The sample lists about 300,000 clones, 85% occurring once. This CDR3 spans 13 amino acids. The junction had 9 bases not matched to a gene; V was cut back by 9 bases and J by 5 bases. Sequenced: peripheral blood. The gene calls are TRBV12-3 or TRBV12-4 and TRBJ1-2; 7 positions agree with TRBD1. This sequence was found in a human donor in a cohort sampled during active COVID-19. In DNA, the CDR3 is TGTGCCAGTTCACAGGGGATGAGTTATGGCTACACCTTC. As protein: CASSQGMSYGYTF.